The 17 T cell receptor beta chains below were found in one sample sequenced in a study of blood T cell repertoires in COVID-19. The protocol was immunoSEQ multiplex PCR, while the TCRdb copy is restricted to in-frame clones and leaves out a portion. Among 150,000 to 200,000 clones, approximately 80% were seen once, and the ten largest hold roughly 5%. The specimen sequenced was PBMCs or T cells enriched from blood (not recorded which). These receptors were collected from a man in his 70s who had been exposed to COVID-19.

DNA of the CDR3: TGTGCCAGCAGCGGGGCACAGGGTAACACTGAAGCTTTCTTT. This sequence encodes CASSGAQGNTEAFF. This chain connects TRBV9 to TRBJ1-1, with a possible D match to TRBD1 (6 bases). This CDR3 comprises 14 residues. CDR1 and CDR2 from the germline V gene are SGDLS and YYNGEE. Trimming took off 3 bases at V and 2 bases at J, with 11 bases between the two ends.

The J gene is TRBJ2-5, the V gene TRBV7-2, with 8 bases fitting TRBD2. The CDR3 covers 17 residues. With 2 bases clipped from V and 5 bases from J, the junction kept 13 bases outside the gene matches. CDR1 is SGHTA and CDR2 is FQGNSA in the germline V gene. CDR3 in amino acids: CASSLWGKAGVAETQYF. DNA for the CDR3: TGTGCCAGCAGCTTATGGGGCAAAGCGGGAGTTGCCGAGACCCAGTACTTC.

The CDR3 region is CASSYRTSGNYEQYF. CDR3 DNA: TGTGCCAGCAGTTACAGGACTAGCGGGAACTACGAGCAGTACTTC. The rearrangement uses TRBV6-5 and TRBJ2-7; 12 nucleotides align to TRBD2. Germline V gene data show CDR1 as MNHEY and CDR2 as SVGAGI. This CDR3 is 15 amino acids long. V trimming: 2 bases; J trimming: 3 bases; junction bases outside the gene matches: 2.

The rearrangement joins TRBV21-1 to TRBJ1-5; the table's D gene call, TRBD1, was not cross checked with the DNA. TRBV21-1 is noted as a pseudogene. The CDR3 loop spans 15 amino acids. CDR3 sequence (DNA): TGTGCCAGCAGCGTACAGGGAATGGGCAATCAGCCCCAGCATTTT. It is translated as CASSVQGMGNQPQHF.

In its sample, this clone was seen a few times. Here the CDR3 reads CAIQGTENTEAFF. For the CDR3, the DNA is TGTGCCATACAAGGGACAGAGAACACTGAAGCTTTCTTT. The chain uses TRBV28 and TRBJ1-1, with 7 bases identical to TRBD1. The CDR3 is 13 amino acids. CDR1 and CDR2 from the germline V gene are MDHEN and SYDVKM. V dropped 10 bases and J dropped 1; count of bases not matched to a gene: 6. The complete variable domain, with remaining parts taken from reference TRBV28 and TRBJ1-1, reads DVKVTQSSRYLVKRTGEKVFLECVQDMDHENMFWYRQDPGLGLRLIYFSYDVKMKEKGDIPEGYSVSREKKERFSLILESASTNQTSMYLCAIQGTENTEAFFGQGTRLTVV.

The chain is built from TRBV29-1 and TRBJ1-5; unclear D gene. Germline assignment: CDR1 SQVTM and CDR2 ANQGSEA. The CDR3 length is 15 residues. The V and J ends lost 2 bases and 1 base respectively, with 12 bases between them. The DNA of the CDR3 is TGCAGCGTTGAACTGGAGGGCGGGAGCAATCAGCCCCAGCATTTT. Translating gives CSVELEGGSNQPQHF.

The rearrangement links TRBV28 to TRBJ1-2; D gene ambiguous. The germline gives CDR1 MDHEN, CDR2 SYDVKM. The V and J ends lost 3 bases and 2 bases respectively, with 10 bases between them. This CDR3 has 14 amino acids. Here the CDR3 reads CASSFVRSNYGYTF. The CDR3, as DNA: TGTGCCAGCAGTTTCGTCAGATCCAACTATGGCTACACCTTC.

This clone has only one observation. The chain employs TRBV19 and TRBJ1-5; TRBD1 matches 7 bases. Germline V gene data show CDR1 as LNHDA and CDR2 as SQIVND (reference sequence). The CDR3 extends over 14 amino acids. With V trimmed by 3 bases and J by 7 bases, 6 bases remained unmatched. As DNA, the CDR3 is TGTGCCAGTAGTATGGTACAAGGGGGCCAGCCCCAGCATTTT. Translating gives CASSMVQGGQPQHF.

The rearrangement joins TRBV20-1 to TRBJ2-7, with D unresolved. The V end was cut by 3 bases, the J end by 0 bases, with 15 bases between. The CDR3 length is 15 residues. Germline V gene lookup returns CDR1 DFQATT and CDR2 SNEGSKA (reference sequence). In nucleotides, the CDR3 is TGCAGTGCTAGTGGTTGGCAGGTGACCTCCTACGAGCAGTACTTC. It is translated as CSASGWQVTSYEQYF.

This clone was seen many times. The chain joins TRBV7-6 to TRBJ1-1, with D possibly matching TRBD1 (5 bases). The CDR3 has 13 amino acids. Deletions cut 5 bases from V and 7 bases from J, with 14 bases between. Germline lookup yields CDR1 SGHVS and CDR2 FNYEAQ. CDR3 DNA sequence: TGTGCCAGCAGCGGGGGGGAGGAGAATGAAGCTTTCTTT. Protein sequence: CASSGGEENEAFF.

This chain uses TRBV7-2 with TRBJ1-5; D not certain. Trimming removed 1 base at V and 4 bases at J, with 8 bases between. Germline-derived CDR1 and CDR2 are SGHTA and FQGNSA. This CDR3 comprises 14 residues. This chain's CDR3 is CASSLESRNQPQHF. The CDR3 DNA sequence: TGTGCCAGCAGCTTAGAAAGTCGGAATCAGCCCCAGCATTTT.

The rearrangement uses TRBV5-1 and TRBJ2-5, with TRBD1 matching over 8 bases. The CDR3 length is 15 residues. CDR1 and CDR2 from the germline V gene are SGHRS and YFSETQ. Losses at the gene ends were 0 bases for V and 2 bases for J; bases not matched to a gene: 3. The CDR3 DNA sequence: TGCGCCAGCAGCTTGGCCGGACAGGGACAAGAGACCCAGTACTTC. Amino acids: CASSLAGQGQETQYF.

This chain links TRBV19 with TRBJ1-2, with D perhaps matching TRBD1 (5 bases). Germline V CDR1 and CDR2: LNHDA, SQIVND (reference sequence). V dropped 10 bases and J dropped 7 bases, with 25 bases sitting between them. The CDR3 loop spans 15 amino acids. The CDR3 sequence is CATTPPGFGGAGYTF. The CDR3 DNA follows: TGTGCCACCACACCCCCGGGCTTTGGTGGGGCTGGCTACACCTTC.

The V call is TRBV21-1, the J call TRBJ2-5; the table's TRBD2 call for D was not verified on the DNA. TRBV21-1 counts as a pseudogene. The CDR3 covers 13 residues. The CDR3 sequence is CASSPPGQETQYF. CDR3 coding DNA: TGTGCCAGCAGCCCTCCCGGCCAAGAGACCCAGTACTTC.

In this sample, this clone turned up once. V is TRBV5-1 and J is TRBJ1-6, with a weak D call TRBD1 (5 bases). Germline V gene data show CDR1 as SGHRS and CDR2 as YFSETQ. Trimming left V 0 bases short and J 11 bases short, with 12 bases between. The CDR3 extends over 14 amino acids. DNA of the CDR3: TGCGCCAGCAGCTTGGCCGGTTCGGGGGCACCCCTCCACTTT. Translated: CASSLAGSGAPLHF.

The chain couples TRBV3-1 (or the pseudogene TRBV3-2) to TRBJ2-7; the D gene is possibly TRBD2 (6 bases). V was shortened by 4 bases and J by 4 bases, with 17 bases between the two germline ends. Germline CDR1 and CDR2: LGHDT and YNNKEL (reference sequence). The CDR3 covers 15 residues. Here the CDR3 DNA reads TGTGCCAGCAGCCCACTCCCCCGCGGGGATTACGAGCAGTACTTC. It codes for CASSPLPRGDYEQYF.

This chain links TRBV10-3 with TRBJ2-1; 9 bases line up with TRBD1. Germline-derived CDR1 and CDR2 are ENHRY and SYGVKD. V trimming: 6 bases; J trimming: 7 bases; junction bases outside the gene matches: 7. CDR3 length equals 14 residues. The DNA for the CDR3 is TGTGCCATCAGCGGACAGGGGCTGGGGAATGAGCAGTTCTTC. Translated, it gives CAISGQGLGNEQFF.